This T cell receptor (beta chain) was sequenced for a study of regulatory T cells in long-lasting Graves disease. Study findings and constraints: Accuracy may have suffered from the small sample size. Persistent disease samples used TRBV28, TRBJ1-2 and TRBJ2-5 preferentially.

Time point specified: newly diagnosed GD, antithyroid drugs for less than 3 months. Making the TCR library involved RNA that had been extracted from PBMCs. For TCR beta, libraries came from iRepertoire HTBI primers and Arm-PCR of CDR3 regions. TCRdb reprocessed the multiplex PCR reads via MiXCR and lists one record per CDR3 protein. In the table there are hundreds of thousands of distinct CDR3 sequences, roughly 13% of which are singletons. There are 16 residues in the CDR3. Germline V CDR1 and CDR2: SGHAT, FQDESV (reference sequence). A word on this clonotype: Its antigen is unidentified. A far larger clone is off by one base, so a read error is likely.

These data also featured in a second study, about T cells in Graves' hyperthyroidism and ophthalmopathy. Per that paper: HTBI primers were employed in a first-round RT-PCR of the TCR CDR3. Most clonotypes expanded in the thyroid (above 0.001) were also present in blood.

The material sequenced was peripheral blood mononuclear cells (PBMCs), taken at new diagnosis, from a patient treated with antithyroid drugs. The sequence was collected from a man under 40 with Graves disease. The genes are TRBV11-1 and TRBJ2-3; D is possibly TRBD2 (6 bases). The tail of the sequence fits TRBJ2-7 better, so the J call may be wrong. CDR3 sequence: CASTKDSGAKCAEQYF. The CDR3 DNA reads as TGTGCCAGCACCAAAGATAGCGGAGCGAAATGTGCCGAGCAGTACTTC.